Each of the 26 T cell receptor beta chains below was sequenced from the same sample in a study of blood T cell repertoires in COVID-19 (dated by TCRdb to about 2020). The method behind the library was the immunoSEQ multiplex PCR assay. The table comes from immuneACCESS by way of TCRdb, which keeps in-frame sequences with V and J called. Part of the clones is missing from these tables; in studies checked, under half for an unresolved V gene and the rest for unknown reasons. The sample table holds approximately 200,000 clones, of which 60% to 80% were seen once. 17% of the sample belongs to the ten largest clones. Sequencing input: peripheral blood. These receptors all come from a man aged 55 to 70 with active or convalescent COVID-19.

J is TRBJ1-2 and V is TRBV19; tentatively, D is TRBD1 (6 bases). Trimming removed 6 bases at V and 3 bases at J, with 17 bases between. This CDR3 spans 15 amino acids. Per the germline V gene, CDR1 is LNHDA and CDR2 is SQIVND (reference sequence). The CDR3 nucleotides are TGTGCCAGTAGGCGTGCGGGGGGCGCAGACTATGGCTACACCTTC. As protein: CASRRAGGADYGYTF.

This chain links TRBV20-1 with TRBJ1-5; D ambiguous. Trimming pared 3 bases from V and 5 bases from J, leaving 14 bases between. CDR1 DFQATT and CDR2 SNEGSKA come from the germline V gene (reference sequence). This CDR3 is built from 14 residues. The chain's CDR3 is CSASHGYPDQPQHF. CDR3 nucleotide sequence: TGCAGTGCTAGTCACGGGTACCCAGATCAGCCCCAGCATTTT.

The chain has TRBV20-1 and TRBJ2-5; D is perhaps TRBD2 (6 bases). Germline-derived CDR1 and CDR2 are DFQATT and SNEGSKA (reference sequence). The CDR3 has 14 amino acids. V was trimmed by 3 bases and J by 2 bases, leaving 13 bases between them. The DNA for the CDR3 is TGCAGTGCTAGTTGGAGACGGGGGCAAGAGACCCAGTACTTC. Translating gives CSASWRRGQETQYF.

The rearrangement uses TRBV5-6 and TRBJ2-4; D may be TRBD2 (5 bases). V was cut by 1 base and J by 5 bases, with 13 bases left in between. Per germline, CDR1 SGHDT and CDR2 YYEEEE. This CDR3 region has 15 residues. In DNA form, the CDR3 reads TGTGCCAGCAGCTTGTGGGAGCGGCGCCAAAACATTCAGTACTTC. It codes for CASSLWERRQNIQYF.

This clone was observed a handful of times. Other nucleotide sequences in the sample specify the same CDR3. The chain carries TRBV7-2 and TRBJ1-2; 9 bases fit TRBD1. V shed 5 bases, J shed 5 bases, and the junction held 3 bases outside the gene matches. Per the germline V gene, CDR1 is SGHTA and CDR2 is FQGNSA. CDR3 length: 13 amino acids. The CDR3 region is CASSRDRVYGYTF. The CDR3 nucleotides are TGTGCCAGCAGCCGGGACAGGGTATATGGCTACACCTTC.

The CDR3 sequence is CASSLGAGLGTGELFF. The CDR3 DNA follows: TGTGCCAGCAGCCTGGGGGCAGGGTTGGGCACCGGGGAGCTGTTTTTT. The chain couples TRBV7-6 to TRBJ2-2, with D possibly matching TRBD1 (6 bases). Per the germline V gene, CDR1 is SGHVS and CDR2 is FNYEAQ. The CDR3 length is 16 residues. With 5 bases removed from V and 4 bases from J, the gap between germline ends came to 17 bases.

The chain is built from TRBV4-2 and TRBJ2-1; 7 nucleotides align to TRBD2. V shed 4 bases and J 9 bases; nucleotides not matched to a gene: 9. This CDR3 spans 14 amino acids. CDR1 is LGHNA, CDR2 YNFKEQ, per germline. The CDR3 reads CASSPAPWGGEQFF. CDR3 nucleotide sequence: TGTGCCAGCAGCCCGGCGCCATGGGGGGGTGAGCAGTTCTTC.

V and J are TRBV19 and TRBJ2-2; 12 bases fit TRBD2. V trimming: 5 bases; J trimming: 4 bases; junction bases outside the gene matches: 2. The CDR3 has 15 amino acids. Germline lookup yields CDR1 LNHDA and CDR2 SQIVND (reference sequence). CDR3 DNA sequence: TGTGCCAGTAGTGGACTAGCGGGACCCACCGGGGAGCTGTTTTTT. This sequence encodes CASSGLAGPTGELFF.

This chain's CDR3 is CASSFGLVYEQYF. DNA of the CDR3: TGTGCCAGCAGTTTCGGACTAGTCTACGAGCAGTACTTC. This chain connects TRBV12-3 or TRBV12-4 to TRBJ2-7, with 7 bases identical to TRBD2. V shed 3 bases and J 3 bases; nucleotides not matched to a gene: 2. The CDR3 extends over 13 amino acids.

The chain recombines TRBV28 with TRBJ1-4, with TRBD1 identical over 7 bases. Trimming took 8 bases from V and 6 from J; bases not matched to a gene: 9. The CDR3 is made up of 14 amino acids. The V gene's germline CDR1 is MDHEN and CDR2 SYDVKM. The CDR3 nucleotides read TGTGCCAGCGAATACAGGGGAGGAGATGAAAAACTGTTTTTT. It yields the protein CASEYRGGDEKLFF.

The chain couples TRBV19 to TRBJ2-1; D might be TRBD2 (6 bases). The CDR3 has 11 residues. Trimming stripped 5 bases from V and 15 bases from J, with 14 bases between. CDR1 and CDR2 from the germline V gene are LNHDA and SQIVND (reference sequence). The CDR3 DNA follows: TGTGCCAGTAGTTTTCCGGGAGTTGTGTTCTTC. Residues: CASSFPGVVFF.

The genes are TRBV19 and TRBJ1-2; a weak D match, TRBD1 (6 bases). This CDR3 has 13 amino acids. Germline V gene sequence: CDR1 LNHDA, CDR2 SQIVND (reference sequence). The V gene lost 1 base and the J gene lost 4 bases, with 7 bases spanning the gap. The CDR3 is CASSIADSYGYTF. CDR3 bases: TGTGCCAGTAGTATAGCGGACAGCTATGGCTACACCTTC.

V usage is TRBV7-2 and J usage is TRBJ2-7; 8 nucleotides line up with TRBD2. V was pared by 1 base and J by 6 bases, with 2 bases of the junction left unmatched. The CDR3 spans 13 residues. CDR1 and CDR2 (germline): SGHTA, FQGNSA. CDR3 region: CASSLGRGGEQYF. The CDR3 DNA follows: TGTGCCAGCAGCTTAGGACGGGGGGGCGAGCAGTACTTC.

The genes are TRBV9 and TRBJ1-2, with D perhaps TRBD1 (5 bases). CDR3 length: 15 residues. Germline lookup yields CDR1 SGDLS and CDR2 YYNGEE. V lost 5 bases, J lost 8 bases, and 22 bases lay in between. The CDR3 nucleotides are TGTGCCAGCAGTACACACAGGCCCCCGGGGGGGGGCTACACCTTC. This translates into CASSTHRPPGGGYTF. Using reference TRBV9 and TRBJ1-2 for the parts outside the CDR3, the full variable domain is DSGVTQTPKHLITATGQRVTLRCSPRSGDLSVYWYQQSLDQGLQFLIQYYNGEERAKGNILERFSAQQFPDLHSELNLSSLELGDSALYFCASSTHRPPGGGYTFGSGTRLTVV.

This chain connects TRBV28 to TRBJ2-2; TRBD2 aligns across 9 bases. Losses at the gene ends were 4 bases for V and 2 bases for J; bases not matched to a gene: 8. Per germline, CDR1 MDHEN and CDR2 SYDVKM. This CDR3 spans 17 amino acids. The CDR3 region is CASSSDVSGGNTGELFF. DNA for the CDR3: TGTGCCAGCAGTTCGGATGTTAGCGGGGGAAACACCGGGGAGCTGTTTTTT.

Comments on this clone: The sample holds other DNA sequences that translate to the same CDR3. The rearrangement joins TRBV20-1 to TRBJ2-7; 8 positions agree with TRBD1. Germline lookup yields CDR1 DFQATT and CDR2 SNEGSKA (reference sequence). V lost 5 bases to trimming and J lost 4 bases; unmatched junction nucleotides: 1. The CDR3 runs to 11 residues. CDR3 DNA: TGCAGTGCTGGACAGGGTTACGAGCAGTACTTC. It specifies CSAGQGYEQYF.

The rearrangement uses TRBV6-1 and TRBJ1-2; a possible D gene is TRBD1 (5 bases). The CDR3 has 14 residues. The germline CDR1 and CDR2 sequences are MNHNS and SASEGT. V was pared by 4 bases and J by 8 bases, with 17 bases between. The CDR3 is CASSAVAGIGGYTF. The DNA of the CDR3 is TGTGCCAGCAGTGCTGTGGCAGGGATCGGGGGCTACACCTTC.

The chain recombines TRBV14 with TRBJ2-5; D uncertain. The CDR3 is 17 amino acids. The germline CDR1 and CDR2 sequences are SGHDN and FVKESK. V was pared by 1 base and J by 3 bases, with 18 bases between. The CDR3 region has the DNA TGTGCCAGCAGCCAAGGGTTCGACTTGACGCAGAAAGAGACCCAGTACTTC. Amino acid sequence: CASSQGFDLTQKETQYF.

The chain carries TRBV19 and TRBJ1-5; the D gene is possibly TRBD1 (5 bases). The CDR3 runs to 14 residues. With 5 bases removed from V and 6 bases from J, the gap between germline ends came to 14 bases. CDR1 LNHDA and CDR2 SQIVND come from the germline V gene (reference sequence). DNA for the CDR3: TGTGCCAGTAGTGCCGCAGGGTTTGGTCAGCCCCAGCATTTT. The encoded protein is CASSAAGFGQPQHF.

J is TRBJ2-3 and V is TRBV5-1; no reliable D call. In germline, CDR1 is SGHRS, CDR2 YFSETQ. The V and J ends lost 0 bases and 1 base respectively, with 9 bases between them. The CDR3 sequence is 15 residues long. The CDR3: CASSLAYLRTDTQYF. The CDR3 DNA reads TGCGCCAGCAGCTTGGCCTACTTACGCACAGATACGCAGTATTTT.

V is TRBV5-5 and J is TRBJ2-2; D is perhaps TRBD2 (6 bases). The CDR3 runs to 14 residues. Per the germline V gene, CDR1 is SGHKS and CDR2 is YYEKEE (reference sequence). V lost 5 bases to trimming and J lost 5 bases, with 13 bases between them. CDR3 sequence (DNA): TGTGCCAGCAGACCGGGAGTGAGAACCGGGGAGCTGTTTTTT. Translation gives CASRPGVRTGELFF.

This clone was recorded a few times. This sequence joins TRBV5-1 and TRBJ2-3; 8 nucleotides match TRBD1. In germline, CDR1 is SGHRS, CDR2 YFSETQ. J gave up 3 bases and V 2 bases, and 11 bases lay outside the gene matches. This CDR3 comprises 17 residues. The CDR3 here is CASSFGAGGSRTDTQYF. CDR3 DNA: TGCGCCAGCAGCTTTGGGGCAGGGGGCTCGAGGACAGATACGCAGTATTTT. Full variable domain (missing parts from reference TRBV5-1 and TRBJ2-3): KAGVTQTPRYLIKTRGQQVTLSCSPISGHRSVSWYQQTPGQGLQFLFEYFSETQRNKGNFPGRFSGRQFSNSRSEMNVSTLELGDSALYLCASSFGAGGSRTDTQYFGPGTRLTVL.

J is TRBJ2-7 and V is TRBV12-3 or TRBV12-4, with 11 bases aligning to TRBD1. The J segment lost 3 bases and the V segment lost 6 bases, leaving 1 base of the junction unmatched. This CDR3 contains 13 residues. CDR3 bases: TGTGCCAGCAGGGGGACAGGGGGCTACGAGCAGTACTTC. It is translated as CASRGTGGYEQYF.

The CDR3 protein is CASKGRGEQYF. In DNA form, the CDR3 reads TGTGCCAGTAAGGGCAGGGGGGAGCAGTACTTC. The J gene is TRBJ2-7, the V gene TRBV19, with 7 bases fitting TRBD1. V lost 7 bases and J lost 7; bases outside the gene matches: 4. The CDR3 is made up of 11 amino acids. The germline V gene encodes CDR1 LNHDA and CDR2 SQIVND (reference sequence).

V usage is TRBV7-9 and J usage is TRBJ1-3; no clear D. The germline V and J ends were trimmed by 7 bases and 0 bases, with 10 bases remaining between them. CDR3 length: 14 amino acids. The V gene's germline CDR1 is SEHNR and CDR2 FQNEAQ (reference sequence). The CDR3 is CASIEESSGNTIYF. CDR3 nucleotide sequence: TGTGCCAGCATCGAGGAGAGCTCTGGAAACACCATATATTTT.

The J gene is TRBJ1-1, the V gene TRBV5-1; 7 bases are shared with TRBD1. J gave up 4 bases and V 0 bases, and 3 bases lay outside the gene matches. The CDR3 consists of 14 residues. Germline V CDR1 and CDR2: SGHRS, YFSETQ. The CDR3 here is CASSLGYRGTEAFF. CDR3 sequence (DNA): TGCGCCAGCAGCTTGGGCTACAGGGGCACTGAAGCTTTCTTT. The variable domain in full, completed from reference TRBV5-1 and TRBJ1-1, reads KAGVTQTPRYLIKTRGQQVTLSCSPISGHRSVSWYQQTPGQGLQFLFEYFSETQRNKGNFPGRFSGRQFSNSRSEMNVSTLELGDSALYLCASSLGYRGTEAFFGQGTRLTVV.